Listed here are 27 T cell receptor beta chains from one sample, sequenced in a study of T cells after somatic rescue of genetic block. Libraries were prepared by immunoSEQ multiplex PCR; TCRdb keeps only in-frame clonotypes and omits some of them. The sample carries around 57,000 clones, around 96% recorded once. The sample was peripheral blood mononuclear cells (PBMCs). These receptors all come from a child in the first two years of life.

This clone was seen just once. This chain joins TRBV6-1 and TRBJ1-2, with 11 bases identical to TRBD1. CDR1 MNHNS and CDR2 SASEGT come from the germline V gene. The trim removed 7 bases at V and 8 bases at J, leaving 12 bases unmatched. The CDR3 spans 15 residues. CDR3 coding DNA: TGTGCCAGCACCAGCCTCAAGGGACAGGGGGAAGGCTACACCTTC. Its protein product is CASTSLKGQGEGYTF.

CDR3 DNA: TGTGCCAGCAGTAGGGAACTTTACGAGGACCCCGGGGAGCTGTTTTTT. This gives the protein CASSRELYEDPGELFF. The V gene is TRBV2, the J gene TRBJ2-2; no reliable D call. V lost 5 bases, J lost 6 bases, and 19 bases lay in between. CDR3 length: 16 amino acids. CDR1 SNHLY and CDR2 FYNNEI come from the germline V gene.

The chain joins TRBV19 to TRBJ1-1; tentative D call: TRBD1 (5 bases). V gave up 1 base and J gave up 2 bases, with 5 bases separating them. Germline V gene lookup returns CDR1 LNHDA and CDR2 SQIVND (reference sequence). The CDR3 runs to 13 residues. The chain's CDR3 is CASSIGGNTEAFF. CDR3 sequence (DNA): TGTGCCAGTAGTATAGGGGGCAACACTGAAGCTTTCTTT. The complete variable domain, with remaining parts taken from reference TRBV19 and TRBJ1-1, reads DGGITQSPKYLFRKEGQNVTLSCEQNLNHDAMYWYRQDPGQGLRLIYYSQIVNDFQKGDIAEGYSVSREKKESFPLTVTSAQKNPTAFYLCASSIGGNTEAFFGQGTRLTVV.

The chain employs TRBV5-1 and TRBJ2-3, with D unclear. V was pared by 4 bases and J by 1 base, with 10 bases between. CDR1 and CDR2 from the germline V gene are SGHRS and YFSETQ. There are 14 residues in the CDR3. The CDR3 DNA is TGCGCCAGCAGCGCCCCGTCCGGCACAGATACGCAGTATTTT. It encodes CASSAPSGTDTQYF.

J is TRBJ1-1 and V is TRBV5-4; the D is unclear. The CDR3 spans 13 residues. The germline gives CDR1 SGHNT, CDR2 YYREEE (reference sequence). V shed 0 bases and J shed 0 bases, with 3 bases lying between them. This chain's CDR3 is CASSLAVNTEAFF. CDR3 in DNA: TGTGCCAGCAGCTTGGCAGTGAACACTGAAGCTTTCTTT. Variable domain in full (rest from reference TRBV5-4 and TRBJ1-1): ETGVTQSPTHLIKTRGQQVTLRCSSQSGHNTVSWYQQALGQGPQFIFQYYREEENGRGNFPPRFSGLQFPNYSSELNVNALELDDSALYLCASSLAVNTEAFFGQGTRLTVV.

The CDR3 region is CASSLDRTSSYEQYF. The CDR3, as DNA: TGTGCCAGCAGCTTAGATCGGACTAGCTCCTACGAGCAGTACTTC. The chain combines TRBV11-2 with TRBJ2-7, with 7 nucleotides matching TRBD2. This CDR3 spans 15 amino acids. CDR1 SGHAT and CDR2 FQNNGV come from the germline V gene. The junction had 2 bases not matched to a gene; V was cut back by 0 bases and J by 0 bases.

V usage is TRBV28 and J usage is TRBJ1-4; 7 bases match TRBD1. Trimming removed 5 bases from V and 5 bases from J; junction bases left unmatched: 8. There are 15 residues in the CDR3. CDR1 is MDHEN, CDR2 SYDVKM, per germline. CDR3 DNA: TGTGCCAGCAGTACCTTCACGGACAGGAATGAAAAACTGTTTTTT. Translated: CASSTFTDRNEKLFF.

The V gene is TRBV5-6, the J gene TRBJ2-2; D is undetermined. The ends were cut back, 0 bases at V and 2 bases at J, with 2 bases in the middle. Germline V gene data show CDR1 as SGHDT and CDR2 as YYEEEE. The CDR3 loop spans 13 amino acids. CDR3 coding DNA: TGTGCCAGCAGCTTGGACAACACCGGGGAGCTGTTTTTT. Protein: CASSLDNTGELFF.

The CDR3 is CASSSLGTGNTEAFF. In nucleotides, the CDR3 is TGTGCCAGCAGTTCCCTCGGGACAGGGAACACTGAAGCTTTCTTT. The rearrangement links TRBV6-5 to TRBJ1-1, with TRBD1 matching 8 bases. V was pared by 4 bases and J by 1 base, with 5 bases of the junction left unmatched. CDR1 and CDR2 (germline): MNHEY, SVGAGI. This CDR3 has 15 amino acids.

A note on this clone: The germline gene is not matched at one end of the junction; a read error may be the cause. The chain carries TRBV5-4 and TRBJ2-4, with no clear D. Germline V gene sequence: CDR1 SGHNT, CDR2 YYREEE (reference sequence). CDR3 size: 11 residues. CDR3 in DNA: TGTGCCAGCAGCTTCTCCTGGATTCGGTACTTC. Translated, it gives CASSFSWIRYF. The variable domain in full, completed from reference TRBV5-4 and TRBJ2-4, reads ETGVTQSPTHLIKTRGQQVTLRCSSQSGHNTVSWYQQALGQGPQFIFQYYREEENGRGNFPPRFSGLQFPNYSSELNVNALELDDSALYLCASSFSWIRYFGAGTRLSVL.

The J gene is TRBJ2-3, the V gene TRBV29-1; perhaps TRBD2 as D (6 bases). The CDR3 is 12 amino acids. Germline-derived CDR1 and CDR2 are SQVTM and ANQGSEA. Trimming stripped 5 bases from V and 0 bases from J, with 6 bases between. The CDR3 DNA reads as TGCAGCGTTAGCGGGAGCACAGATACGCAGTATTTT. Its protein product is CSVSGSTDTQYF.

V usage is TRBV4-2 and J usage is TRBJ2-3; 11 positions agree with TRBD2. Germline V lookup: CDR1 LGHNA, CDR2 YNFKEQ. Trimming at V came to 4 bases and at J to 1 base, leaving 7 bases not matched to a gene. The CDR3 covers 17 residues. The CDR3 sequence: CASSPGTSGGGTDTQYF. CDR3 in DNA: TGTGCCAGCAGCCCCGGGACTAGCGGAGGGGGCACAGATACGCAGTATTTT.

The V gene is TRBV18, the J gene TRBJ2-7; D ambiguous. Germline CDR1 KGHSH, CDR2 LQKENI. V was trimmed by 4 bases and J by 3 bases, leaving 7 bases between them. The CDR3 runs 12 residues. CDR3: CASSQDGYEQYF. DNA for the CDR3: TGTGCCAGCTCACAAGACGGCTACGAGCAGTACTTC.

This rearrangement joins TRBV6-5 to TRBJ2-7; D gene unclear. This CDR3 contains 14 residues. The germline V and J ends were trimmed by 0 bases and 1 base, with 7 bases remaining between them. Germline V gene data show CDR1 as MNHEY and CDR2 as SVGAGI. The CDR3 loop is CASSYSSASYEQYF. The DNA of the CDR3 is TGTGCCAGCAGTTACTCTTCCGCATCCTACGAGCAGTACTTC.

The rearrangement links TRBV27 to TRBJ1-1, with a possible D match to TRBD1 (5 bases). The CDR3 sequence is 13 residues long. CDR1 MNHEY and CDR2 SMNVEV come from the germline V gene (reference sequence). V lost 4 bases and J lost 0, with 6 bases in between. CDR3 DNA: TGTGCCAGCAGTTGGGACCTGAACACTGAAGCTTTCTTT. This encodes CASSWDLNTEAFF.

The chain joins TRBV27 to TRBJ2-7, with 8 bases that match TRBD1. V shed 5 bases, J shed 3 bases, and the junction held 6 bases outside the gene matches. CDR1 is MNHEY, CDR2 SMNVEV, per germline (reference sequence). CDR3 length equals 14 residues. This CDR3 reads CASSPGQGIYEQYF. The CDR3, as DNA: TGTGCCAGCAGTCCAGGACAGGGCATCTACGAGCAGTACTTC.

In this sample, this clone turned up once. This sequence joins TRBV6-1 and TRBJ1-5; D remains ambiguous. Germline V gene data show CDR1 as MNHNS and CDR2 as SASEGT. The CDR3 loop spans 14 amino acids. The V end lost 2 bases, the J end lost 0 bases, and 5 bases lay between the germline ends. CDR3 DNA: TGTGCCAGCAGTGAATACGCTAGCAATCAGCCCCAGCATTTT. This sequence encodes CASSEYASNQPQHF.

The J gene is TRBJ2-1, the V gene TRBV12-5; 11 bases are a match to TRBD2. Germline CDR1 LGHNT, CDR2 FRNRAP. V was pared by 4 bases and J by 6 bases, with 11 bases of the junction left unmatched. The CDR3 runs 17 residues. This chain's CDR3 is CASGSDLLAGDSNEQFF. The CDR3 DNA reads TGTGCTAGTGGTTCCGATCTACTAGCGGGAGATAGCAATGAGCAGTTCTTC.

This clone was detected only once. The chain joins TRBV2 to TRBJ2-5; 9 bases fit TRBD2. Unmatched junction bases numbered 11, after V lost 8 bases and J lost 7 bases. Germline V gives CDR1 SNHLY, CDR2 FYNNEI. CDR3 size: 14 residues. The CDR3 sequence is CASQGLAAVRTQYF. The CDR3 bases are TGTGCCAGCCAGGGACTAGCCGCGGTGCGGACCCAGTACTTC.

This chain connects TRBV28 to TRBJ1-3; D unresolved. CDR1 MDHEN and CDR2 SYDVKM come from the germline V gene. The CDR3 has 15 residues. Deletions cut 2 bases from V and 4 bases from J, with 12 bases between. The CDR3 protein is CASSLGQQKGNTIYF. As DNA, the CDR3 is TGTGCCAGCAGTTTAGGCCAGCAGAAGGGAAACACCATATATTTT.

The rearrangement uses TRBV5-8 and TRBJ2-1; 12 bases fit TRBD2. After removal of 4 bases from V and 4 bases from J, the junction contained 9 bases not matched to a gene. The CDR3 contains 17 residues. The germline V gene encodes CDR1 SGHTS and CDR2 YDEGEE. The CDR3 loop reads CASSRTGGLAGYNEQFF. CDR3 nucleotide sequence: TGTGCCAGCAGCAGGACAGGAGGACTAGCGGGGTACAATGAGCAGTTCTTC.

The chain employs TRBV2 and TRBJ2-2; no clear D gene. Between the trimmed V and J ends, which lost 2 bases and 6 bases, there was a span of 7 bases. Looked up from germline, CDR1 is SNHLY and CDR2 is FYNNEI. This CDR3 contains 13 residues. CDR3 DNA: TGTGCCAGCAGTGAACGCTTGCCCGGGGAGCTGTTTTTT. Its protein product is CASSERLPGELFF. Drawing the rest from reference TRBV2 and TRBJ2-2, the complete variable domain is EPEVTQTPSHQVTQMGQEVILRCVPISNHLYFYWYRQILGQKVEFLVSFYNNEISEKSEIFDDQFSVERPDGSNFTLKIRSTKLEDSAMYFCASSERLPGELFFGEGSRLTVL.

The chain carries TRBV5-1 and TRBJ2-1; D is uncertain. Germline V lookup: CDR1 SGHRS, CDR2 YFSETQ. There are 12 residues in the CDR3. Trimming took off 4 bases at V and 6 bases at J, with 8 bases between the two ends. The CDR3 is CASSLSTNEQFF. The CDR3 coding sequence is TGCGCCAGCAGCCTAAGTACCAATGAGCAGTTCTTC. The full variable domain, in which reference TRBV5-1 and TRBJ2-1 provide the parts outside the CDR3, is KAGVTQTPRYLIKTRGQQVTLSCSPISGHRSVSWYQQTPGQGLQFLFEYFSETQRNKGNFPGRFSGRQFSNSRSEMNVSTLELGDSALYLCASSLSTNEQFFGPGTRLTVL.

This chain connects TRBV7-9 to TRBJ1-3, with TRBD1 matching 7 bases. CDR3 length equals 15 residues. Losses at the gene ends were 5 bases for V and 3 bases for J; bases not matched to a gene: 7. The V gene's germline CDR1 is SEHNR and CDR2 FQNEAQ (reference sequence). In DNA, the CDR3 is TGTGCCAGCAGCCCACAGGGGATGTTTGGAAACACCATATATTTT. Translating it yields CASSPQGMFGNTIYF.

In DNA form, the CDR3 reads TGTGCCAGCAGTACAGGGCGGAACGAGCAGTACTTC. Protein sequence: CASSTGRNEQYF. The chain combines TRBV28 with TRBJ2-7; tentative D call: TRBD1 (6 bases). Trimming pared 5 bases from V and 5 bases from J, leaving 10 bases between. This CDR3 region has 12 residues. In germline, CDR1 is MDHEN, CDR2 SYDVKM.

V usage is TRBV6-1 and J usage is TRBJ2-7; TRBD1 might be the D (5 bases). Germline V lookup: CDR1 MNHNS, CDR2 SASEGT. The CDR3 extends over 13 amino acids. V lost 4 bases, J lost 3 bases, and 10 bases lay in between. The DNA for the CDR3 is TGTGCCAGCAGTGCCGGACACGGCTACGAGCAGTACTTC. Its protein product is CASSAGHGYEQYF.

V usage is TRBV21-1 and J usage is TRBJ1-2. TRBV21-1 is deemed a pseudogene. CDR3 length: 15 residues. The CDR3 reads CASSTRDKGGYGYTF. The CDR3 DNA reads TGTGCCAGCAGCACCAGGGACAAGGGGGGGTATGGCTACACCTTC.